This entry features one TCR beta chain sequence. Germline V gene data show CDR1 as SNHLY and CDR2 as FYNNEI. V lost 4 bases to trimming and J lost 3 bases; unmatched junction nucleotides: 8. The CDR3 is 15 amino acids. Using immunoSEQ multiplex PCR, the repertoire was profiled, and TCRdb retains in-frame clones only, with some absent. The sample lists around 50,000 clones, about 90% seen once, with 3.5% in the top ten. This specimen belongs to a study of blood T cell repertoires in COVID-19. The clonotype was recovered from a human donor in a cohort sampled during active COVID-19. V and J are TRBV2 and TRBJ2-7, with 8 bases lining up with TRBD2. The sequencing sample was made of peripheral blood. CDR3 nucleotide sequence: TGTGCCAGCAGTGGGGGGGGTCTAGCGGGCTACGAGCAGTACTTC. As protein: CASSGGGLAGYEQYF.